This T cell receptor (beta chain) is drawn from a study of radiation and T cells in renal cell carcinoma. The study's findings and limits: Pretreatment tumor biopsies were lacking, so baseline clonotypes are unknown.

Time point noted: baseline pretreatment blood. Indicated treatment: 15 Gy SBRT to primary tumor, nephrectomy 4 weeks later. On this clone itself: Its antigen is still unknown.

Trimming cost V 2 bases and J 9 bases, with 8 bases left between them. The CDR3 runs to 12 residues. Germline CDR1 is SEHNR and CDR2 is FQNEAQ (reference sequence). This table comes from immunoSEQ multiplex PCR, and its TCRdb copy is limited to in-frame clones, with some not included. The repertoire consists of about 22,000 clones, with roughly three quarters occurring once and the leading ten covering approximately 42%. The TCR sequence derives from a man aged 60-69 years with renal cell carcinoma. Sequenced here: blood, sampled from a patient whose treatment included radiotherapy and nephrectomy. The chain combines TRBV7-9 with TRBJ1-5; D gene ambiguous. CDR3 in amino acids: CASSLRDTPQHF. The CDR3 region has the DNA TGTGCCAGCAGCTTAAGGGATACGCCCCAGCATTTT.